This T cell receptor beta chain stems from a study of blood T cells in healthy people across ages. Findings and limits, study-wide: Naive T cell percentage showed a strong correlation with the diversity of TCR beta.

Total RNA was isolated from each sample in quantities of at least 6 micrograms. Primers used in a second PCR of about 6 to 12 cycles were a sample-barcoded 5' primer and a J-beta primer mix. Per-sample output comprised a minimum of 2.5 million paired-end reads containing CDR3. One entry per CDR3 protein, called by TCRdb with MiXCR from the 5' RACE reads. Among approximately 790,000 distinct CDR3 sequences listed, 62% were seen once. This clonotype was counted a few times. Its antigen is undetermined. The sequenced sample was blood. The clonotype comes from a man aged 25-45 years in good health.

CDR3 region: CASAVGADTQYF. In DNA form, the CDR3 reads TGTGCCTCCGCGGTAGGGGCAGATACGCAGTATTTT. This chain connects TRBV12-3 or TRBV12-4 to TRBJ2-3, with D tentatively TRBD1 (5 bases). The germline V and J ends were trimmed by 11 bases and 4 bases, with 13 bases remaining between them. The CDR3 is made up of 12 amino acids.